A single sample is the source of the 16 T cell receptor beta chains below, sequenced in a study of Ad26.COV2.S vaccination and SARS-CoV-2 variants. Sequencing was performed with immunoSEQ multiplex PCR; in TCRdb, only in-frame clones are kept and a portion is missing. Here the sample spans some 290,000 clones, about 86% being singletons. Stated treatment: roughly 18 received Ad26.COV2.S at low or high dose, single or two shots; about 5 received placebo; per-sample allocation not given. The samples were gathered on day 63 after the first injection of vaccine or placebo. The sample here was peripheral blood, taken in a trial of Ad26.COV2.S vaccine versus placebo. The origin of the receptors is a person between 18 and 60 years old who received the Ad26.COV2.S COVID-19 vaccine or a placebo.

In this sample, this clone turned up a few times. V gene TRBV2 combines with J gene TRBJ2-7; D might be TRBD1 or TRBD2, each matching 7 bases. Germline V gene data show CDR1 as SNHLY and CDR2 as FYNNEI. V dropped 0 bases and J dropped 6 bases, with 21 bases sitting between them. The CDR3 spans 17 residues. CDR3 residues: CASSEAGGTVYTREQYF. The CDR3 coding sequence is TGTGCCAGCAGTGAAGCGGGAGGGACAGTTTACACTCGCGAGCAGTACTTC.

The rearrangement links TRBV9 to TRBJ2-3; 7 nucleotides agree with TRBD1. This CDR3 is 15 amino acids long. Per germline, CDR1 SGDLS and CDR2 YYNGEE. The V segment lost 4 bases and the J segment 2 bases; nucleotides outside the gene matches: 7. The CDR3 region is CASSPGTVDTDTQYF. DNA for the CDR3: TGTGCCAGCAGCCCCGGGACAGTAGACACAGATACGCAGTATTTT.

In its sample, this clone was seen a few times. The V and J genes are TRBV7-6 and TRBJ2-2; D is unclear. Trimming cost V 0 bases and J 0 bases, with 8 bases left between them. The CDR3 sequence is 16 residues long. The germline gives CDR1 SGHVS, CDR2 FNYEAQ. The CDR3 spells CASSLAGSANTGELFF. In DNA form, the CDR3 reads TGTGCCAGCAGCTTAGCCGGTTCCGCGAACACCGGGGAGCTGTTTTTT.

This clone has only one observation. V and J are TRBV19 and TRBJ1-6; D is unclear. This CDR3 contains 14 residues. Trimming removed 6 bases from V and 10 bases from J, with 16 bases in between. CDR1 is LNHDA and CDR2 is SQIVND in the germline V gene (reference sequence). CDR3 nucleotides: TGTGCCAGTAGCACCCTCGGAGGCCGGTCACCCCTCCACTTT. This codes for CASSTLGGRSPLHF.

The chain couples TRBV7-2 to TRBJ2-5; D might be TRBD2 (7 bases). CDR1 and CDR2 (germline): SGHTA, FQGNSA. This CDR3 contains 15 residues. Deletions cut 0 bases from V and 4 bases from J, with 12 bases between. DNA for the CDR3: TGTGCCAGCAGCTTAGCGGGGGGGCTGGGAGAGACCCAGTACTTC. Translating it yields CASSLAGGLGETQYF.

This sequence joins TRBV19 and TRBJ1-4; D might be TRBD1 (6 bases). V dropped 5 bases and J dropped 5 bases, with 18 bases sitting between them. Germline lookup yields CDR1 LNHDA and CDR2 SQIVND (reference sequence). The CDR3 is 16 residues long. CDR3 nucleotide sequence: TGTGCCAGTAGTGCCCCCCGGACAGAGCAGAATGAAAAACTGTTTTTT. Translating it yields CASSAPRTEQNEKLFF.

J is TRBJ1-1 and V is TRBV2; 8 bases match TRBD1. Germline V CDR1 and CDR2: SNHLY, FYNNEI. V lost 4 bases and J lost 3; bases outside the gene matches: 4. The CDR3 is made up of 14 amino acids. The DNA of the CDR3 is TGTGCCAGCAGTGGACAGGGGTCGGACACTGAAGCTTTCTTT. It yields the protein CASSGQGSDTEAFF.

This chain links TRBV6-5 with TRBJ2-3; 7 nucleotides line up with TRBD2. CDR1 is MNHEY and CDR2 is SVGAGI in the germline V gene. The CDR3 totals 14 residues. Trimming took 9 bases from V and 0 from J; bases not matched to a gene: 6. The CDR3 protein is CASTPGGSTDTQYF. CDR3 sequence (DNA): TGTGCCAGTACTCCCGGGGGGAGCACAGATACGCAGTATTTT.

This chain links TRBV11-2 with TRBJ2-1; 7 nucleotides align to TRBD2. The V gene's germline CDR1 is SGHAT and CDR2 FQNNGV. This CDR3 is built from 15 residues. V was clipped by 8 bases and J by 2 bases; unmatched bases: 9. This CDR3 reads CASGRGGGAYNEQFF. CDR3 DNA: TGTGCCAGCGGACGCGGGGGAGGGGCCTACAATGAGCAGTTCTTC.

As DNA, the CDR3 is TGCGCCAGCCCCCAAGCGGGGGAGGAGACCCAGTACTTC. Protein product: CASPQAGEETQYF. This chain connects TRBV10-1 to TRBJ2-5; 8 bases line up with TRBD2. The germline CDR1 and CDR2 sequences are WNHNN and SYGVQD (reference sequence). Trimming removed 8 bases from V and 5 bases from J; junction bases left unmatched: 7. The CDR3 totals 13 residues.

The chain has TRBV25-1 and TRBJ1-2, with TRBD1 matching over 7 bases. The CDR3 is made up of 12 amino acids. V gave up 3 bases and J gave up 7 bases; unmatched junction bases: 2. CDR1 and CDR2 (germline): MGHDK, SYGVNS. The CDR3 reads CASSEAGGGYTF. CDR3 bases: TGTGCCAGCAGTGAGGCAGGGGGTGGCTACACCTTC.

The V call is TRBV13, the J call TRBJ2-7, with 9 positions matching TRBD1. In germline, CDR1 is PRHDT, CDR2 FYEKMQ (reference sequence). The CDR3 is 16 residues long. J gave up 7 bases and V 6 bases, and 16 bases lay outside the gene matches. The CDR3 DNA reads TGTGCCAGCAGTAGTACAGGGGGCTACTCTCTCGGGGAGCAGTACTTC. Protein sequence: CASSSTGGYSLGEQYF.

The V gene is TRBV30, the J gene TRBJ1-4, with D unclear. The germline gives CDR1 GTSNPN, CDR2 SVGIG (reference sequence). The CDR3 runs 13 residues. Between the trimmed V and J ends, which lost 1 base and 7 bases, there was a span of 10 bases. In DNA form, the CDR3 reads TGTGCCTGGAGTGGAGGAGGGAGTGAAAAACTGTTTTTT. This codes for CAWSGGGSEKLFF.

V and J are TRBV19 and TRBJ2-3; D call uncertain. The CDR3 has 14 residues. Looked up from germline, CDR1 is LNHDA and CDR2 is SQIVND (reference sequence). The V end was cut by 4 bases, the J end by 0 bases, with 8 bases between. CDR3 nucleotides: TGTGCCAGTAGTAATAGGCTTAGCACAGATACGCAGTATTTT. Protein product: CASSNRLSTDTQYF.

The chain is built from TRBV6-5 and TRBJ1-5, with a weak D call TRBD1 (5 bases). The CDR3 length is 14 residues. The germline V and J ends were trimmed by 0 bases and 5 bases, with 8 bases remaining between them. Germline V gene data show CDR1 as MNHEY and CDR2 as SVGAGI. CDR3 protein: CASSYSQGYQPQHF. In DNA form, the CDR3 reads TGTGCCAGCAGTTACTCTCAGGGCTATCAGCCCCAGCATTTT.

About this clone itself: Other DNA variants within this sample encode the same CDR3. This chain uses TRBV4-1 with TRBJ2-5; either TRBD1 or TRBD2 may supply D (5 bases each). The V gene lost 3 bases and the J gene lost 5 bases, with 10 bases spanning the gap. Germline CDR1 is MGHRA and CDR2 is YSYEKL. This CDR3 contains 13 residues. This chain's CDR3 is CASSQGVLETQYF. CDR3 sequence (DNA): TGCGCCAGCAGCCAGGGGGTCCTGGAGACCCAGTACTTC.